Below are 3 T cell receptor beta chains sequenced from a single sample in a study of cytomegalovirus exposure and HLA in healthy donors (dated by TCRdb to 2017 to 2019). Receptor amplification or capture employed the immunoSEQ multiplex PCR assay. TCRdb took this table from immuneACCESS and kept in-frame rearrangements with V and J called. Such tables lack part of the clones; where checked against another copy, unresolved V genes explain under half of the gap, and the rest is unexplained. This sample has approximately 160,000 clones in its table, and about 89% of those were observed once. The ten largest clones capture more than 2.5% of the sample. The sample comprised PBMCs. All receptors come from a woman between 18 and 30 years old in good health and CMV-seropositive.

J is TRBJ2-6 and V is TRBV28, with D maybe TRBD1 (5 bases). Trimming pared 5 bases from V and 4 bases from J, leaving 21 bases between. CDR3 size: 18 residues. CDR1 and CDR2 from the germline V gene are MDHEN and SYDVKM. CDR3 DNA: TGTGCCAGCAGTGCCCCGACAGAAACCTCTCTGGGGGCCAACGTCCTGACTTTC. The encoded protein is CASSAPTETSLGANVLTF.

The CDR3, as DNA: TGTGCCAGCAGCCCCCACCCCGGCGAGCAGTACTTC. It specifies CASSPHPGEQYF. The V and J genes are TRBV6-5 and TRBJ2-7, with D uncertain. Trimming took off 6 bases at V and 6 bases at J, with 12 bases between the two ends. The germline gives CDR1 MNHEY, CDR2 SVGAGI. This CDR3 contains 12 residues.

J is TRBJ2-7 and V is TRBV4-1, with D maybe TRBD1 (6 bases). The V end lost 1 base, the J end lost 6 bases, and 13 bases lay between the germline ends. CDR1 is MGHRA and CDR2 is YSYEKL in the germline V gene. CDR3 length: 14 residues. CDR3 region: CASSQGLTGVEQYF. CDR3 coding DNA: TGCGCCAGCAGCCAAGGCTTGACAGGAGTCGAGCAGTACTTC.